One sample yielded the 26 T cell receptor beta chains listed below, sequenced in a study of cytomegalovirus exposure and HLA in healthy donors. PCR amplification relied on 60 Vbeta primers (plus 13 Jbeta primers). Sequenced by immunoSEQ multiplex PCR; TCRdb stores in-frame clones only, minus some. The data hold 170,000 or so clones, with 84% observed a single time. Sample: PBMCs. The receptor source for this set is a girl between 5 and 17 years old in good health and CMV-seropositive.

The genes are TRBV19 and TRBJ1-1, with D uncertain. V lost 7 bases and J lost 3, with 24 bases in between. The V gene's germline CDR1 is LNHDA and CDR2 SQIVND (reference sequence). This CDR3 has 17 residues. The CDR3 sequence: CASKRAGYGIDYTEAFF. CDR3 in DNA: TGTGCCAGTAAAAGGGCGGGGTATGGTATTGATTACACTGAAGCTTTCTTT.

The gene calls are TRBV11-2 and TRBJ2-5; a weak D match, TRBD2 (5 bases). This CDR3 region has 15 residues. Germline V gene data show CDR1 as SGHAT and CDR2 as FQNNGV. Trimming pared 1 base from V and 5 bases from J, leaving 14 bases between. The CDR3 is CASSLGASGFETQYF. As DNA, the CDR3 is TGTGCCAGCAGCTTAGGGGCATCGGGATTCGAGACCCAGTACTTC.

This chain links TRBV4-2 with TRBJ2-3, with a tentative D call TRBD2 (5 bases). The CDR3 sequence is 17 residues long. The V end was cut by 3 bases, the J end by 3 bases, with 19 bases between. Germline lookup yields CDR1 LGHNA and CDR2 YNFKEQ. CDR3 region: CASSHPALADVTDTQYF. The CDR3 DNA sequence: TGTGCCAGCAGCCATCCAGCGCTAGCCGACGTAACAGATACGCAGTATTTT.

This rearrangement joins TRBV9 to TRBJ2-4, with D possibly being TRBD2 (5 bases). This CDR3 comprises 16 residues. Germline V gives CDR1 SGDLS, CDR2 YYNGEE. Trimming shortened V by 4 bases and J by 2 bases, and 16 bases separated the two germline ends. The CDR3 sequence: CASSSEGFFSKNIQYF. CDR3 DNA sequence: TGTGCCAGCAGCTCAGAGGGCTTCTTTTCCAAAAACATTCAGTACTTC.

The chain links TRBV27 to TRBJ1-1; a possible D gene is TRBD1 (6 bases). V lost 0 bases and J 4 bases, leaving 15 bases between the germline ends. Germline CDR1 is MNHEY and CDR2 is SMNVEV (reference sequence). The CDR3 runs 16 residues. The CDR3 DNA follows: TGTGCCAGCAGTTTATCTGGGGGCAACGGGATCACTGAAGCTTTCTTT. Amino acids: CASSLSGGNGITEAFF.

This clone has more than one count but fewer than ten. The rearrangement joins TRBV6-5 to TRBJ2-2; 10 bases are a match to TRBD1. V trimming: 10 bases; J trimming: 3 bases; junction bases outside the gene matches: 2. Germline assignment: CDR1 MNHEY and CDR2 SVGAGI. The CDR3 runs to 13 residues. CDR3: CATGTGDTGELFF. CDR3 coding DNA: TGTGCCACCGGGACAGGGGACACCGGGGAGCTGTTTTTT.

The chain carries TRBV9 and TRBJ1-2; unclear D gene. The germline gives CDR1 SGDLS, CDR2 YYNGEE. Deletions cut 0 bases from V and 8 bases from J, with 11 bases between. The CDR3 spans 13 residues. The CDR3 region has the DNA TGTGCCAGCAGCGTAGATGAGATATCGGGCTACACCTTC. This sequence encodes CASSVDEISGYTF.

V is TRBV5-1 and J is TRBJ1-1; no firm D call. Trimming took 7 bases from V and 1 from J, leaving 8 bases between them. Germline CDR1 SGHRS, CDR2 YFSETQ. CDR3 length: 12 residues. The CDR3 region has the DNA TGCGCCAGCGTTGGCAAGAACACTGAAGCTTTCTTT. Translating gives CASVGKNTEAFF. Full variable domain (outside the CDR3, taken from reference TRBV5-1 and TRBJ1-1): KAGVTQTPRYLIKTRGQQVTLSCSPISGHRSVSWYQQTPGQGLQFLFEYFSETQRNKGNFPGRFSGRQFSNSRSEMNVSTLELGDSALYLCASVGKNTEAFFGQGTRLTVV.

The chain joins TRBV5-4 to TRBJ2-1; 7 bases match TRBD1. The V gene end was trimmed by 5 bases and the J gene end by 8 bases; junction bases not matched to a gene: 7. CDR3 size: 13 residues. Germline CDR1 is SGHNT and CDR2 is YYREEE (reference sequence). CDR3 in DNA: TGTGCCAGCAGTAGGGGGCAGGAGGATGAGCAGTTCTTC. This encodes CASSRGQEDEQFF.

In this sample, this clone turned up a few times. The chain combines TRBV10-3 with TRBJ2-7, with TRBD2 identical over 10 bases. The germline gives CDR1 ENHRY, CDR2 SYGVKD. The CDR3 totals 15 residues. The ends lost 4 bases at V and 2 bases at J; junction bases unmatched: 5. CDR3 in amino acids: CAISGSGGVTYEQYF. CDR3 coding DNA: TGTGCCATCAGTGGGAGCGGGGGGGTAACCTACGAGCAGTACTTC.

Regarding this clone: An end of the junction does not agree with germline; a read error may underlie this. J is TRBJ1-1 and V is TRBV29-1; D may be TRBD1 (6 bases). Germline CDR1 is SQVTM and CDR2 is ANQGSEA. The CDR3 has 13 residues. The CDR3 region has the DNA TGCAGCTGTAGCAGGGGTGCAGACACTGAAGCTTCCTTT. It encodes CSCSRGADTEASF.

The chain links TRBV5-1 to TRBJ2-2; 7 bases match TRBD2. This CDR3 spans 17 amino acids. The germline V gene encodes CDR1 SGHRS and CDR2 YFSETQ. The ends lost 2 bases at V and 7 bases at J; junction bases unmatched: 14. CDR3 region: CASSFSAGELSIGELFF. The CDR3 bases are TGCGCCAGCAGCTTTTCCGCGGGAGAACTGAGTATCGGGGAGCTGTTTTTT.

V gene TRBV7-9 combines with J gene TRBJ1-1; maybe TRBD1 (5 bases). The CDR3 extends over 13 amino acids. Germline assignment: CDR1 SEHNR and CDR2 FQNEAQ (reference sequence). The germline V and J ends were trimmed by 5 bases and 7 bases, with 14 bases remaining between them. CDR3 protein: CASSPLGEGEAFF. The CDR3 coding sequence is TGTGCCAGCAGCCCCCTAGGGGAGGGTGAAGCTTTCTTT.

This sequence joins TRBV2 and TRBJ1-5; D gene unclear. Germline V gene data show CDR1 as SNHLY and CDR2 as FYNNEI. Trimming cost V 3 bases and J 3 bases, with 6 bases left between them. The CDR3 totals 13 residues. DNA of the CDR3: TGTGCCAGCAGTGATGAGATCAATCAGCCCCAGCATTTT. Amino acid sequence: CASSDEINQPQHF.

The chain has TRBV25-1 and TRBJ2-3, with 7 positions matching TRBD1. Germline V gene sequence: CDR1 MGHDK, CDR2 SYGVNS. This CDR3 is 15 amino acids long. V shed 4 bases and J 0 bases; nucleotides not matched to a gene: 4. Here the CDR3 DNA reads TGTGCCAGCAGTGGGACAGGCCTTAGCACAGATACGCAGTATTTT. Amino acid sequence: CASSGTGLSTDTQYF.

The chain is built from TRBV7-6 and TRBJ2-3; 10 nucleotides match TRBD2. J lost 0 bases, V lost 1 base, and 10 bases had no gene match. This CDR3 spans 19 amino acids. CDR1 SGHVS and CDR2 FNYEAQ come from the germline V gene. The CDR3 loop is CASSLVSLAGYSSTDTQYF. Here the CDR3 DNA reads TGTGCCAGCAGCTTAGTGTCACTAGCGGGGTATTCTAGCACAGATACGCAGTATTTT.

The CDR3 here is CASSWTDRDTGELFF. CDR3 coding DNA: TGTGCCAGCAGCTGGACAGACAGGGACACCGGGGAGCTGTTTTTT. The J gene is TRBJ2-2, the V gene TRBV7-9; 7 nucleotides agree with TRBD1. Germline values: CDR1 SEHNR, CDR2 FQNEAQ (reference sequence). After removal of 4 bases from V and 3 bases from J, the junction contained 5 bases not matched to a gene. The length of the CDR3 is 15 residues.

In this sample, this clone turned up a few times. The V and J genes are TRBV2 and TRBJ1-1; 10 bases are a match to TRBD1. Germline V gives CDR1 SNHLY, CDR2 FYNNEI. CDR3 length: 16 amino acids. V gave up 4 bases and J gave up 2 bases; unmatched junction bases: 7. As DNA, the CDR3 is TGTGCCAGCAGTGGGACAGGGGGAGTAAGTAACACTGAAGCTTTCTTT. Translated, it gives CASSGTGGVSNTEAFF.

The DNA of the CDR3 is TGTGCCAGCAGCTCCCCATCGGGGGTTGCTAACTATGGCTACACCTTC. This codes for CASSSPSGVANYGYTF. The rearrangement joins TRBV5-4 to TRBJ1-2; perhaps TRBD1 as D (5 bases). The germline CDR1 and CDR2 sequences are SGHNT and YYREEE (reference sequence). V was clipped by 3 bases and J by 0 bases, with 15 bases between them. The CDR3 is made up of 16 amino acids.

This CDR3 reads CATSRGRNSNQPQHF. Here the CDR3 DNA reads TGTGCCACCAGCAGAGGGCGGAATAGCAATCAGCCCCAGCATTTT. V and J are TRBV15 and TRBJ1-5; D gene unclear. The CDR3 covers 15 residues. Trimming pared 1 base from V and 0 bases from J, leaving 7 bases between. Germline-derived CDR1 and CDR2 are LNHNV and YYDKDF (reference sequence).

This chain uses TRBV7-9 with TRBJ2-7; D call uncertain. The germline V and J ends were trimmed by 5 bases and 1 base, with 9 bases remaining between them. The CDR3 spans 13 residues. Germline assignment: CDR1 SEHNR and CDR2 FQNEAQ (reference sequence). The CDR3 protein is CASSEAVSYEQYF. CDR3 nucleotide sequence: TGTGCCAGCAGCGAGGCAGTATCCTACGAGCAGTACTTC.

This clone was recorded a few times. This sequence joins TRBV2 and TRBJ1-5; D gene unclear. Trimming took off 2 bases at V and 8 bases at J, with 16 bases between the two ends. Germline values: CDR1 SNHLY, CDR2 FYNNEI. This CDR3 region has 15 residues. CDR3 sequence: CASSEQNPTSEPQHF. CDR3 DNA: TGTGCCAGCAGTGAACAGAATCCGACTTCGGAGCCCCAGCATTTT.

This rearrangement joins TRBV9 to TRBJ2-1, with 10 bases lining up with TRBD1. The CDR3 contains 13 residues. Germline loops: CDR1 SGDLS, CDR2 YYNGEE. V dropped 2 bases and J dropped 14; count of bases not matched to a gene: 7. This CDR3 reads CASSVRDRGEEFF. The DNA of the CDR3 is TGTGCCAGCAGCGTCCGGGACAGGGGAGAGGAGTTCTTC.

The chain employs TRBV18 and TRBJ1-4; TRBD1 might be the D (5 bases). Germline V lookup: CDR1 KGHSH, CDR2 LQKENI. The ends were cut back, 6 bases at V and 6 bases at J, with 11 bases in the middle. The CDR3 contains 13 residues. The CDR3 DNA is TGTGCCAGCTCCCGAGACAGTTATGAAAAACTGTTTTTT. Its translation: CASSRDSYEKLFF.

As DNA, the CDR3 is TGTGCCAGCAGACTTACAGGCGGAGGCAATCAGCCCCAGCATTTT. The encoded protein is CASRLTGGGNQPQHF. This chain uses TRBV2 with TRBJ1-5, with D perhaps matching TRBD1 (5 bases). The CDR3 sequence is 15 residues long. V shed 6 bases and J shed 2 bases, with 14 bases lying between them. CDR1 and CDR2 from the germline V gene are SNHLY and FYNNEI.

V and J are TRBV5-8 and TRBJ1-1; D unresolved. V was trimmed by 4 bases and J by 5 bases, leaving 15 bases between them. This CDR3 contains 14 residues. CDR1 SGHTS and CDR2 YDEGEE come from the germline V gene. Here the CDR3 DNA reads TGTGCCAGCAGCCCCCGGGGTGTTAGGACTGAAGCTTTCTTT. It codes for CASSPRGVRTEAFF. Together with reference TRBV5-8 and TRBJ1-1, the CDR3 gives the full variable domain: EAGVTQSPTHLIKTRGQQATLRCSPISGHTSVYWYQQALGLGLQFLLWYDEGEERNRGNFPPRFSGRQFPNYSSELNVNALELEDSALYLCASSPRGVRTEAFFGQGTRLTVV.